This TCR beta chain was documented in a study of spatial heterogeneity in lung cancer. At the level of the study: The mean occurrence of each unique TCR and UMI combination in raw reads exceeded 8.5.

TCRdb analysed the 5' RACE reads with MiXCR anew, one entry per CDR3 protein. This sample has tens of thousands of distinct CDR3 sequences; about 20% occur once, and the top ten carry around 6.6%. Per the germline V gene, CDR1 is SQVTM and CDR2 is ANQGSEA. This CDR3 is 14 amino acids long. J gave up 5 bases and V 8 bases, and 9 bases lay outside the gene matches. Time point described: sample taken at primary tumor resection. The sequenced material consisted of unsorted whole RNA from tumor, nontumor lung or frozen PBMC. This clonotype was counted only a few times. This TCR was recovered from a male donor with early-stage non-small cell lung cancer. Specimen: PBMCs, collected at surgery. The genes are TRBV29-1 and TRBJ2-3; the match to TRBD2 covers 11 bases. CDR3: CSTISGGARDTQYF. Here the CDR3 DNA reads TGCAGCACCATTAGCGGGGGGGCTAGAGATACGCAGTATTTT.